The 15 T cell receptor beta chains below all came from one sample that was sequenced in a study of identical twins. TCRdb recomputed calls from the 5' RACE reads with MiXCR, one row per CDR3 protein. This repertoire shows a few hundred thousand distinct CDR3 sequences, 7.5% to 10% found once; its top ten account for approximately 3%. This sample also belongs to another study, concerning yellow fever vaccine responses in identical twins.

The specimen was PBMCs. These receptors all stem from a woman aged 18 to 35 in good health.

There are a few counts of this clonotype. This rearrangement joins TRBV23-1 to TRBJ1-5, with D unresolved. TRBV23-1 falls under the ORF class, with uncertain function. The germline V and J ends were trimmed by 1 base and 6 bases, with 10 bases remaining between them. The CDR3 totals 14 residues. The CDR3 nucleotides read TGCGCCAGCAGTCAATATAGCGGTGGTCAGCCCCAGCATTTT. Its translation is CASSQYSGGQPQHF.

This clonotype has at least ten counts. The rearrangement uses TRBV7-6 and TRBJ2-1, with a possible D match to TRBD1 (5 bases). CDR3 length: 13 amino acids. The germline V and J ends were trimmed by 4 bases and 5 bases, with 9 bases remaining between them. Germline V CDR1 and CDR2: SGHVS, FNYEAQ. In DNA, the CDR3 is TGTGCCAGCAGCTCCTCAGGGAACAATGAGCAGTTCTTC. Its translation: CASSSSGNNEQFF. Based on the CDR3 plus reference TRBV7-6 and TRBJ2-1, the full variable domain is GAGVSQSPRYKVTKRGQDVALRCDPISGHVSLYWYRQALGQGPEFLTYFNYEAQQDKSGLPNDRFSAERPEGSISTLTIQRTEQRDSAMYRCASSSSGNNEQFFGPGTRLTVL.

The rearrangement links TRBV3-1 to TRBJ1-1, with a weak D call TRBD1 (5 bases). V lost 3 bases, J lost 5 bases, and 19 bases lay in between. The CDR3 runs to 16 residues. CDR1 LGHDT and CDR2 YNNKEL come from the germline V gene (reference sequence). The CDR3: CASSQGGAGRKTEAFF. The CDR3 DNA follows: TGTGCCAGCAGCCAGGGTGGGGCAGGGCGGAAAACTGAAGCTTTCTTT. Drawing the rest from reference TRBV3-1 and TRBJ1-1, the complete variable domain is DTAVSQTPKYLVTQMGNDKSIKCEQNLGHDTMYWYKQDSKKFLKIMFSYNNKELIINETVPNRFSPKSPDKAHLNLHINSLELGDSAVYFCASSQGGAGRKTEAFFGQGTRLTVV.

This clonotype showed up just a few times. The V call is TRBV28, the J call TRBJ2-1, with 10 bases matching TRBD2. Looked up from germline, CDR1 is MDHEN and CDR2 is SYDVKM. The CDR3 has 12 residues. V dropped 2 bases and J dropped 16; count of bases not matched to a gene: 5. The CDR3, as DNA: TGTGCCAGCAGTTTAAGCGGGACTAGCGATTTCTTC. Translation gives CASSLSGTSDFF.

Only a few counts were recorded for this clonotype. This chain links TRBV5-1 with TRBJ2-5; D gene unclear. CDR3 length: 12 residues. Looked up from germline, CDR1 is SGHRS and CDR2 is YFSETQ. Trimming took 4 bases from V and 4 from J, leaving 8 bases between them. CDR3 in amino acids: CASSTPGETQYF. As DNA, the CDR3 is TGCGCCAGCAGCACGCCAGGAGAGACCCAGTACTTC. Based on the CDR3 plus reference TRBV5-1 and TRBJ2-5, the full variable domain is KAGVTQTPRYLIKTRGQQVTLSCSPISGHRSVSWYQQTPGQGLQFLFEYFSETQRNKGNFPGRFSGRQFSNSRSEMNVSTLELGDSALYLCASSTPGETQYFGPGTRLLVL.

J is TRBJ2-2 and V is TRBV29-1; D uncertain. CDR3 length equals 15 residues. V was clipped by 6 bases and J by 6 bases, with 20 bases between them. Germline loops: CDR1 SQVTM, CDR2 ANQGSEA. CDR3 sequence: CSVPGPTHLPGELFF. The CDR3 DNA reads TGCAGCGTCCCCGGACCCACTCACCTTCCCGGGGAGCTGTTTTTT.

The CDR3 nucleotides read TGTGCCAGCAGGGGACCGATAAACACCGGGGAGCTGTTTTTT. Encoded protein: CASRGPINTGELFF. The chain recombines TRBV5-5 with TRBJ2-2; D tentatively fits TRBD1 or TRBD2 (5 bases each). The CDR3 contains 14 residues. V was clipped by 5 bases and J by 2 bases, with 10 bases between them. Germline V gives CDR1 SGHKS, CDR2 YYEKEE (reference sequence).

This clonotype was detected many times. J is TRBJ2-1 and V is TRBV5-1, with 7 bases lining up with TRBD2. The CDR3 totals 17 residues. J gave up 0 bases and V 0 bases, and 6 bases lay outside the gene matches. Germline-derived CDR1 and CDR2 are SGHRS and YFSETQ. This CDR3 reads CASSLGASGLSYNEQFF. The CDR3 DNA follows: TGCGCCAGCAGCTTGGGGGCTAGCGGACTCTCCTACAATGAGCAGTTCTTC.

The sample holds a few counts of this clonotype. The chain recombines TRBV5-1 with TRBJ2-3; D call uncertain. Trimming left V 0 bases short and J 1 base short, with 9 bases between. CDR1 and CDR2 (germline): SGHRS, YFSETQ. This CDR3 spans 15 amino acids. CDR3 protein: CASSLVPGGTDTQYF. The CDR3 DNA reads as TGCGCCAGCAGCTTGGTCCCCGGCGGCACAGATACGCAGTATTTT.

This clonotype was picked up many times. The V and J genes are TRBV11-2 and TRBJ2-1, with D possibly matching TRBD2 (6 bases). V was clipped by 4 bases and J by 4 bases, with 14 bases between them. This CDR3 spans 15 amino acids. Germline assignment: CDR1 SGHAT and CDR2 FQNNGV. CDR3 region: CASSSIQGGYNEQFF. The CDR3 DNA sequence: TGTGCCAGCAGCTCGATTCAAGGAGGGTACAATGAGCAGTTCTTC.

This clonotype has a handful of counts. The V gene is TRBV7-3, the J gene TRBJ2-1, with D unresolved. Trimming stripped 0 bases from V and 9 bases from J, with 9 bases between. The CDR3 runs to 13 residues. Per germline, CDR1 SGHTA and CDR2 FQGTGA. The CDR3 loop is CASSLTFSGEQFF. The CDR3 DNA reads as TGTGCCAGCAGCTTAACGTTTTCGGGTGAGCAGTTCTTC.

Worth noting for this clonotype: Mismatch with germline at one junction end may stem from a read error. For the CDR3, the DNA is TGTGCCAGTAGTTATGGCAGGGGTGCTCAGCCCCAGCATTTT. Its translation is CASSYGRGAQPQHF. This chain uses TRBV12-3 or TRBV12-4 with TRBJ1-5; D perhaps matches TRBD1 (6 bases). The CDR3 is 14 amino acids.

The V and J genes are TRBV20-1 and TRBJ2-3, with D maybe TRBD1 (6 bases). Germline lookup yields CDR1 DFQATT and CDR2 SNEGSKA (reference sequence). This CDR3 has 13 residues. V shed 3 bases and J shed 5 bases, with 12 bases lying between them. CDR3 bases: TGCAGTGCTAGGGACAGTGCCAAAGATACGCAGTATTTT. As protein: CSARDSAKDTQYF.

This clonotype was seen many times. J is TRBJ2-5 and V is TRBV4-2, with D unresolved. Per the germline V gene, CDR1 is LGHNA and CDR2 is YNFKEQ. The V gene lost 4 bases and the J gene lost 1 base, with 19 bases spanning the gap. CDR3 length equals 17 residues. As DNA, the CDR3 is TGTGCCAGCAGCCGCCTCCCTCCGGGTCTAATCCAAGAGACCCAGTACTTC. Translated: CASSRLPPGLIQETQYF.

This clonotype was counted only a few times. The chain combines TRBV5-1 with TRBJ2-1; D not resolved. Germline CDR1 is SGHRS and CDR2 is YFSETQ. Trimming shortened V by 5 bases and J by 0 bases, and 12 bases separated the two germline ends. This CDR3 is 15 amino acids long. The CDR3 reads CASSRFPSSYNEQFF. In DNA, the CDR3 is TGCGCCAGCAGTCGGTTCCCGAGCTCCTACAATGAGCAGTTCTTC.